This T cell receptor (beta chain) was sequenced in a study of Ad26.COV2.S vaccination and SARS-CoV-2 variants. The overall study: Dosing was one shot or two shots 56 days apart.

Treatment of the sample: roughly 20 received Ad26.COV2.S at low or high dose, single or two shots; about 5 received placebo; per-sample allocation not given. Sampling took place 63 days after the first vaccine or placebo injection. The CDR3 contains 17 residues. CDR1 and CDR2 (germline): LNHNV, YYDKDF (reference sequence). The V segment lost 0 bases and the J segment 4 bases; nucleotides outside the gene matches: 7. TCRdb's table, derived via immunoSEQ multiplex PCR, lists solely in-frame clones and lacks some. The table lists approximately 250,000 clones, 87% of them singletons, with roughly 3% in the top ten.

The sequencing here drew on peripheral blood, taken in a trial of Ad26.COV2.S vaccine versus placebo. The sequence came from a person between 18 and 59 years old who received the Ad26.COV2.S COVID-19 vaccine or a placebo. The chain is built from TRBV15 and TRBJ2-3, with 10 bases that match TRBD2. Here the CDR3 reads CATSRDGLAGEPDTQYF. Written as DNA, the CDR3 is TGTGCCACCAGCAGAGATGGGCTAGCGGGGGAACCAGATACGCAGTATTTT.